This T cell receptor (beta chain) derives from a study of T cell changes during pregnancy in multiple sclerosis. Using immunoSEQ multiplex PCR, the repertoire was profiled, and TCRdb retains in-frame clones only, with some absent. The data show around 60,000 clones, with roughly nine tenths seen just once and 2% to 3% held by the top ten. The germline V gene encodes CDR1 SGHAT and CDR2 FQDESV (reference sequence). This CDR3 has 13 residues. The V gene lost 3 bases and the J gene lost 7 bases, with 10 bases spanning the gap. This specimen consisted of peripheral blood, obtained in the first trimester of pregnancy. The V and J genes are TRBV11-1 and TRBJ2-1; a weak D match, TRBD1 (6 bases). The clonotype originates from a female donor with multiple sclerosis, enrolled in a pregnancy study. This CDR3 reads CASSFTRGNEQFF. CDR3 nucleotides: TGTGCCAGCAGCTTTACCAGGGGTAATGAGCAGTTCTTC.